A selection of T cell receptor beta chains follows, all from one sample in a study of cytomegalovirus exposure and HLA in healthy donors. Method: immunoSEQ multiplex PCR; TCRdb's copy keeps in-frame clones and lacks some. The table includes around 140,000 clones, over 60% detected once. Specimen: PBMCs. The origin of the receptors is a woman aged 55-70 years in good health and CMV-seronegative. Each CDR3 is given with its conserved first and last residue. Fields, in order: CDR3 protein, CDR3 DNA, J gene, V gene, D gene, clone size. A D gene is named only where the DNA matches it firmly. The size field is filled for only some rows; it gives once, few, many or a size class.

CDR3: CAWTGQGSGQETQYF
DNA: TGTGCCTGGACCGGACAGGGTAGTGGACAAGAGACCCAGTACTTC
J: TRBJ2-5
V: TRBV30
D: TRBD1
size: -

CDR3: CASSVGGGDYGYTF
DNA: TGTGCCAGCAGCGTGGGAGGGGGGGATTATGGCTACACCTTC
J: TRBJ1-2
V: TRBV9
D: -
size: once

CDR3: CASRDSGLYEQYF
DNA: TGTGCCAGCAGGGATAGCGGCCTCTACGAGCAGTACTTC
J: TRBJ2-7
V: TRBV6-1
D: -
size: -

CDR3: CASSLVPAAGPQHF
DNA: TGTGCCAGCAGCTTAGTTCCGGCGGCCGGGCCCCAGCATTTT
J: TRBJ1-5
V: TRBV7-8
D: -
size: -

CDR3: CASSPRQIIYGYTF
DNA: TGTGCCAGCAGCCCCCGACAGATAATCTATGGCTACACCTTC
J: TRBJ1-2
V: TRBV7-2
D: -
size: -

CDR3: CASSRAPTDNEQFF
DNA: TGCGCCAGCAGCCGCGCTCCCACGGACAATGAGCAGTTCTTC
J: TRBJ2-1
V: TRBV4-1
D: -
size: -

CDR3: CASSGAGGVLNTEAFF
DNA: TGTGCCAGCTCGGGGGCAGGGGGCGTCTTGAACACTGAAGCTTTCTTT
J: TRBJ1-1
V: TRBV18
D: TRBD1
size: -

CDR3: CASRRDTFYGYTF
DNA: TGTGCCAGCAGGAGGGACACATTCTATGGCTACACCTTC
J: TRBJ1-2
V: TRBV28
D: -
size: -

CDR3: CASSETGTASDTQYF
DNA: TGCGCCAGCAGTGAAACGGGGACAGCCTCAGATACGCAGTATTTT
J: TRBJ2-3
V: TRBV10-1
D: TRBD1
size: -

CDR3: CASRIRLAGGDEQFF
DNA: TGCGCCAGCAGGATCCGACTAGCGGGGGGTGATGAGCAGTTCTTC
J: TRBJ2-1
V: TRBV5-1
D: TRBD2
size: -

CDR3: CASSFDRGRQPQHF
DNA: TGTGCCAGCAGTTTTGACAGGGGGCGTCAGCCCCAGCATTTT
J: TRBJ1-5
V: TRBV27
D: TRBD1
size: -

CDR3: CASSADRAPNEKLFF
DNA: TGTGCCAGCTCGGCCGACAGGGCCCCTAATGAAAAACTGTTTTTT
J: TRBJ1-4
V: TRBV18
D: TRBD1
size: -

CDR3: CASSLVGHRGSGELFF
DNA: TGTGCCAGCAGCTTAGTCGGGCACAGGGGATCCGGGGAGCTGTTTTTT
J: TRBJ2-2
V: TRBV7-8
D: TRBD1
size: -

CDR3: CASSLNSGIVYNEQFF
DNA: TGTGCCAGCAGCCTAAATAGCGGGATTGTATACAATGAGCAGTTCTTC
J: TRBJ2-1
V: TRBV7-8
D: TRBD2
size: -

CDR3: CASSLGGPNQPQHF
DNA: TGTGCCAGCAGCTTAGGGGGCCCTAATCAGCCCCAGCATTTT
J: TRBJ1-5
V: TRBV5-4
D: TRBD1
size: -

CDR3: CASSSRGEVITEAFF
DNA: TGCGCCAGCAGCTCCAGGGGCGAGGTGATCACTGAAGCTTTCTTT
J: TRBJ1-1
V: TRBV5-1
D: -
size: once

CDR3: CASSVEQAVYNEQFF
DNA: TGTGCCAGCAGCGTAGAGCAAGCGGTCTACAATGAGCAGTTCTTC
J: TRBJ2-1
V: TRBV9
D: -
size: -

CDR3: CASSMGSGVLYEQYF
DNA: TGTGCCAGTAGTATGGGCTCAGGGGTCCTATACGAGCAGTACTTC
J: TRBJ2-7
V: TRBV19
D: -
size: -

CDR3: CASSLTSGSYNEQFF
DNA: TGTGCCAGCAGTCTGACTAGCGGCTCCTACAATGAGCAGTTCTTC
J: TRBJ2-1
V: TRBV27
D: TRBD2
size: once

CDR3: CASSGDRHNSMEKLFF
DNA: TGTGCCAGCAGCGGGGACAGGCACAATAGTATGGAAAAACTGTTTTTT
J: TRBJ1-4
V: TRBV9
D: TRBD1
size: once

CDR3: CASSLESGRDTDTQYF
DNA: TGCGCCAGCAGCTTGGAGTCAGGGAGGGACACAGATACGCAGTATTTT
J: TRBJ2-3
V: TRBV5-1
D: TRBD2
size: -

CDR3: CASSSSGRSTDTQYF
DNA: TGTGCCAGCAGCTCAAGCGGGAGGAGCACAGATACGCAGTATTTT
J: TRBJ2-3
V: TRBV7-3
D: TRBD2
size: -

CDR3: CASSFSGETQYF
DNA: TGTGCCAGCAGCTTCTCGGGTGAGACCCAGTACTTC
J: TRBJ2-5
V: TRBV11-1
D: -
size: -

CDR3: CASSYSGQGDGYTF
DNA: TGTGCCAGCAGTTACTCGGGTCAGGGCGATGGCTACACCTTC
J: TRBJ1-2
V: TRBV6-6
D: -
size: -

CDR3: CASSRGGTGANVLTF
DNA: TGTGCCAGTAGTAGAGGGGGTACTGGGGCCAACGTCCTGACTTTC
J: TRBJ2-6
V: TRBV19
D: -
size: -

CDR3: CASRRTSGGGEQFF
DNA: TGTGCCAGCAGGCGGACTAGCGGAGGGGGTGAGCAGTTCTTC
J: TRBJ2-1
V: TRBV14
D: TRBD2
size: -

CDR3: CASSFNYNEQFF
DNA: TGCGCCAGCAGCTTTAACTACAATGAGCAGTTCTTC
J: TRBJ2-1
V: TRBV5-1
D: -
size: -

CDR3: CSFSRGTEAFF
DNA: TGCAGCTTCAGCAGGGGCACTGAAGCTTTCTTT
J: TRBJ1-1
V: TRBV29-1
D: -
size: -

CDR3: CASSRDSNEQFF
DNA: TGTGCCAGCTCTCGGGACTCAAATGAGCAGTTCTTC
J: TRBJ2-1
V: TRBV18
D: -
size: -

CDR3: CAIKLGQGGYGYTF
DNA: TGTGCCATCAAGTTGGGACAGGGAGGCTATGGCTACACCTTC
J: TRBJ1-2
V: TRBV10-3
D: TRBD1
size: -

CDR3: CAWSVRPESSGKSYNEQFF
DNA: TGTGCCTGGAGTGTACGGCCGGAGTCCAGCGGGAAGTCCTACAATGAGCAGTTCTTC
J: TRBJ2-1
V: TRBV30
D: TRBD2
size: -

CDR3: CASSVEQGGTEAFF
DNA: TGTGCCAGCAGCGTTGAACAGGGTGGCACTGAAGCTTTCTTT
J: TRBJ1-1
V: TRBV9
D: -
size: -

CDR3: CASSESSRYNEQFF
DNA: TGTGCCAGCAGTGAGAGTTCCCGCTACAATGAGCAGTTCTTC
J: TRBJ2-1
V: TRBV25-1
D: -
size: -

CDR3: CASSLDGLNYGYTF
DNA: TGCGCCAGCAGCTTGGATGGGCTTAACTATGGCTACACCTTC
J: TRBJ1-2
V: TRBV5-1
D: -
size: -

CDR3: CATSRDRGDETQYF
DNA: TGTGCCACAAGCCGCGACAGGGGGGATGAGACCCAGTACTTC
J: TRBJ2-5
V: TRBV15
D: TRBD1
size: -

CDR3: CASSGTPLALSGNTIYF
DNA: TGTGCCAGCAGTGGGACACCATTAGCCCTCTCTGGAAACACCATATATTTT
J: TRBJ1-3
V: TRBV6-1
D: -
size: -

CDR3: CASRPDSGAFYEQYF
DNA: TGTGCCAGCAGACCCGATAGCGGGGCTTTCTACGAGCAGTACTTC
J: TRBJ2-7
V: TRBV27
D: TRBD2
size: -

CDR3: CASALTGSNTEAFF
DNA: TGTGCTAGTGCCCTGACAGGGTCCAACACTGAAGCTTTCTTT
J: TRBJ1-1
V: TRBV12-5
D: TRBD1
size: few

CDR3: CASDGRGAQETQYF
DNA: TGTGCCAGTGACGGTCGGGGGGCCCAAGAGACCCAGTACTTC
J: TRBJ2-5
V: TRBV2
D: -
size: -

CDR3: CAISERTGEQPQHF
DNA: TGTGCCATCAGTGAAAGGACCGGGGAACAGCCCCAGCATTTT
J: TRBJ1-5
V: TRBV10-3
D: -
size: few